This is a list of T cell receptor beta chains from one sample in a study of cytomegalovirus exposure and HLA in healthy donors. Produced via immunoSEQ multiplex PCR; TCRdb's table is partial and in-frame only. In the table there are 100,000 or so clones, 85% to 90% of which are singletons. The sequenced sample consisted of PBMCs. Every receptor here comes from a man between 25 and 39 years old in good health and CMV-seronegative. CDR3s include the opening cysteine and the closing phenylalanine or tryptophan. The D gene is left open where the match is weak. Clone size is given for some rows only: seen once, a few or many times, or a class if the clone is expanded.

v_gene	j_gene	abundance	d_gene	CDR3aa	CDR3nt
TRBV30	TRBJ2-7	NA	TRBD1	CAWGGQGLEQYF	TGTGCCTGGGGTGGACAGGGCCTCGAGCAGTACTTC
TRBV19	TRBJ1-5	NA	NA	CASSPRDQPQHF	TGTGCCAGTAGTCCGAGGGATCAGCCCCAGCATTTT
TRBV28	TRBJ1-2	NA	TRBD1	CASSAGTENYGYTF	TGTGCCAGCAGCGCAGGGACAGAGAACTATGGCTACACCTTC
TRBV28	TRBJ1-1	NA	NA	CASTLLVGAEDTEAFF	TGTGCCAGCACACTCCTTGTGGGGGCGGAGGACACTGAAGCTTTCTTT
TRBV6-6	TRBJ2-7	NA	TRBD2	CASSGRGSGGYEQYF	TGTGCCAGCAGTGGCCGGGGTAGCGGGGGCTACGAGCAGTACTTC
TRBV5-1	TRBJ2-1	once	TRBD2	CASSLTGGWNEQFF	TGCGCCAGCAGCTTGACGGGAGGTTGGAATGAGCAGTTCTTC
TRBV29-1	TRBJ2-1	NA	TRBD1	CSVEDTGTAFDEQFF	TGCAGCGTTGAAGATACAGGGACAGCGTTCGATGAGCAGTTCTTC
TRBV5-1	TRBJ1-5	NA	NA	CASSSGINQPQHF	TGCGCCAGCAGCTCGGGAATTAATCAGCCCCAGCATTTT
TRBV2	TRBJ2-7	NA	NA	CASTSQASYEQYF	TGTGCCAGCACCAGTCAGGCTAGCTACGAGCAGTACTTC
TRBV7-9	TRBJ1-2	NA	NA	CASSPGGDYGYTF	TGTGCCAGCAGCCCCGGCGGGGACTATGGCTACACCTTC
TRBV21-1	TRBJ2-6	NA	NA	CASSTWGDRGQTGANVLTF	TGTGCCAGCAGCACGTGGGGGGACAGGGGGCAAACTGGGGCCAACGTCCTGACTTTC
TRBV28	TRBJ1-5	NA	TRBD1	CASSSYTGAQPQHF	TGTGCCAGCAGTTCATATACAGGGGCACAGCCCCAGCATTTT
TRBV6-6	TRBJ1-1	few	TRBD1	CASSYSRTGVTEAFF	TGTGCCAGCAGTTACTCGAGGACAGGGGTGACTGAAGCTTTCTTT
TRBV4-1	TRBJ1-1	NA	TRBD1	CASSQDDRGTEAFF	TGCGCCAGCAGCCAAGATGACAGGGGCACTGAAGCTTTCTTT